This TCR beta chain was identified during a study of siplizumab effects on memory and regulatory T cells. About this clone itself: Its target is unknown.

Study findings and constraints: With siplizumab, cumulative frequency of CD4+ memory-derived alloreactive sequences dropped significantly. Mappable alloreactive CD4+ clones were on average around 69% Treg-derived with siplizumab, 25% to 30% in controls. Unstimulated subsets contained matches for only a minor fraction of alloreactive clones.

This CDR3 has 14 amino acids. Germline CDR1 is MNHEY and CDR2 is SMNVEV (reference sequence). V lost 6 bases, J lost 5 bases, and 14 bases lay in between. The assay was immunoSEQ multiplex PCR, and TCRdb's table has in-frame clones only and misses some. The sample includes approximately 46,000 clones, nearly 95% seen only once; the top ten take roughly 18%. This clonotype was sampled from a human donor in good health. The rearrangement links TRBV27 to TRBJ2-1; tentatively, D is TRBD2 (6 bases). Input material: CD8+ T cells sorted from blood. This CDR3 is CASSLATTHNEQFF. The CDR3 DNA reads as TGTGCCAGCAGCCTAGCGACCACGCACAATGAGCAGTTCTTC.